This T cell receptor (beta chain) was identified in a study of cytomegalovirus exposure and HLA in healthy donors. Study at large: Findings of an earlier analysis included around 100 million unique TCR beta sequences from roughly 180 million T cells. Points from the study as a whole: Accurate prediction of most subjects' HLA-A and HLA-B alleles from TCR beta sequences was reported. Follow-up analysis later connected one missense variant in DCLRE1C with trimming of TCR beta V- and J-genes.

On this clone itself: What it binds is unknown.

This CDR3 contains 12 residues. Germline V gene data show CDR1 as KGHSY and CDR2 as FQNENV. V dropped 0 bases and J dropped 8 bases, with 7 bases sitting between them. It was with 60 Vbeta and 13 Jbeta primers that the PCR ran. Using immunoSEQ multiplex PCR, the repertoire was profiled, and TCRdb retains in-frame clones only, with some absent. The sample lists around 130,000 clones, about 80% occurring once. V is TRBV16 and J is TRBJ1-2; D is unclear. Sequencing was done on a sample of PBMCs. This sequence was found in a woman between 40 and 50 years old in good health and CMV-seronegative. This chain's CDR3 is CASSQSRGGYTF. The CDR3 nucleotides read TGTGCCAGCAGCCAATCGAGAGGGGGCTACACCTTC.